The clone carrying this TCR beta chain was recorded only once. The antigen remains unidentified. These data originate in a study of shared clonotypes between healthy human individuals. Assay execution took place at the deep level. The protocol was immunoSEQ multiplex PCR, while the TCRdb copy is restricted to in-frame clones and leaves out a portion. Of a few million clones listed, 90% to 95% were seen once; the top ten hold 0.39%. Trimming removed 3 bases from V and 7 bases from J, with 18 bases in between. The germline CDR1 and CDR2 sequences are MDHEN and SYDVKM. The CDR3 has 15 amino acids. Donors, without exception, were Caucasian adults residing in Nashville, Tennessee. Splitting of CD4+ cells produced CD45RA+ naive and CD45RA-negative memory subsets. Findings and caveats of the study: Rarefaction revealed incomplete sorted-subset sequencing despite large depth.

Sequenced sample: naive CD4+ T cells from PBMCs. Subset meaning: CD45RA+ positively selected. The chain uses TRBV28 and TRBJ1-1; D gene ambiguous. The TCR comes from a man younger than 30 in good health. Some clones in this sample may be carry-over from other donors' samples. The DNA for the CDR3 is TGTGCCAGCAGTTTTAGCCGCGGGGATCGAAGTGAAGCTTTCTTT. This codes for CASSFSRGDRSEAFF.